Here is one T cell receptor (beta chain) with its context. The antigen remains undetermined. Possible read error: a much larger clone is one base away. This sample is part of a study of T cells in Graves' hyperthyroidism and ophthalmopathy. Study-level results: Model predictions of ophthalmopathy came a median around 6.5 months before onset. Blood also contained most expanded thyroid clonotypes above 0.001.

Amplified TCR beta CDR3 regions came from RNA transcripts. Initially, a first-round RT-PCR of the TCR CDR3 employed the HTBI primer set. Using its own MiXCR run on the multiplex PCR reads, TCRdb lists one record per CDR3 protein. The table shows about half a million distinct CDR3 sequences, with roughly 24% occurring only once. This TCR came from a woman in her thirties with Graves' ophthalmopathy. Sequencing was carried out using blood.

The CDR3 is CASSPGTGLETQYF. As DNA, the CDR3 is TGTGCCAGCAGTCCCGGGACAGGGCTGGAGACCCAGTACTTC. The rearrangement joins TRBV6-1 to TRBJ2-5, with 9 bases lining up with TRBD1. After removal of 5 bases from V and 5 bases from J, the junction contained 6 bases not matched to a gene. Germline-derived CDR1 and CDR2 are MNHNS and SASEGT. The CDR3 contains 14 residues.